Below are 23 T cell receptor beta chains sequenced from a single sample in a study of beta chain features in type 1 diabetes. Notes on the study in general: All four CD4+ subsets from Type 1 diabetes patients carried moderately but significantly shorter TCRB CDR3s.

No cognate antigen is known for these TCRs. The authors reverse transcribed all of the isolated RNA, so sequencing captured expressed TCRB transcripts. Some clones are missing from TCRdb's copy, which holds only in-frame ones; the method was immunoSEQ multiplex PCR. This table has some 350,000 clones, approximately 12% appearing once. Sequenced sample: naive CD4+ T cells from blood. The receptors here all came from a woman under 30 with type 1 diabetes.

This clone showed up just a few times. The V and J genes are TRBV18 and TRBJ1-1, with 8 positions matching TRBD1. V shed 11 bases and J 0 bases; nucleotides not matched to a gene: 5. The CDR3 spans 13 residues. The germline V gene encodes CDR1 KGHSH and CDR2 LQKENI. The CDR3 loop is CAATGGMNTEAFF. In DNA form, the CDR3 reads TGTGCCGCCACAGGGGGAATGAACACTGAAGCTTTCTTT.

This clone appeared a few times. The gene calls are TRBV15 and TRBJ2-2, with 7 bases that match TRBD1. The germline V gene encodes CDR1 LNHNV and CDR2 YYDKDF (reference sequence). V trimming: 6 bases; J trimming: 0 bases; junction bases outside the gene matches: 7. This CDR3 contains 16 residues. The CDR3: CATSQRGTANTGELFF. Here the CDR3 DNA reads TGTGCCACCAGTCAGAGGGGGACAGCGAACACCGGGGAGCTGTTTTTT.

This clone has more than one count but fewer than ten. V is TRBV25-1 and J is TRBJ1-1, with 8 bases matching TRBD1. Germline V gene data show CDR1 as MGHDK and CDR2 as SYGVNS. With 3 bases clipped from V and 1 base from J, the junction kept 1 base outside the gene matches. CDR3 length: 14 residues. The CDR3 DNA follows: TGTGCCAGCAGTGACGACAGGGGGAACACTGAAGCTTTCTTT. Its protein is CASSDDRGNTEAFF.

There are a few counts of this clone. This chain connects TRBV29-1 to TRBJ1-1; 7 positions agree with TRBD1. Germline V gene data show CDR1 as SQVTM and CDR2 as ANQGSEA. Trimming removed 7 bases from V and 2 bases from J; junction bases left unmatched: 7. This CDR3 comprises 13 residues. The CDR3 sequence is CSAAGQSNTEAFF. The CDR3, as DNA: TGCAGCGCGGCGGGACAGTCAAACACTGAAGCTTTCTTT.

The chain is built from TRBV4-2 and TRBJ2-1, with D possibly TRBD2 on 5 matching bases. The CDR3 length is 16 residues. Germline V gene lookup returns CDR1 LGHNA and CDR2 YNFKEQ. Trimming took off 3 bases at V and 8 bases at J, with 20 bases between the two ends. CDR3 sequence (DNA): TGTGCCAGCAGCCAGAGCAGCGGCAAAGACTTCGATGAGCAGTTCTTC. It translates to CASSQSSGKDFDEQFF.

CDR3 nucleotides: TGTGCCAGTAGTATAGACAAACTACAGGGTGATACGCAGTATTTT. This gives the protein CASSIDKLQGDTQYF. The V call is TRBV19, the J call TRBJ2-3; possibly TRBD1 for D (6 bases). There are 15 residues in the CDR3. V lost 0 bases to trimming and J lost 6 bases, with 13 bases between them. Germline CDR1 is LNHDA and CDR2 is SQIVND (reference sequence).

This clone was found a few times. V is TRBV19 and J is TRBJ2-7; TRBD1 matches 10 bases. Germline V gene lookup returns CDR1 LNHDA and CDR2 SQIVND (reference sequence). This CDR3 region has 15 residues. V lost 4 bases, J lost 4 bases, and 7 bases stayed unmatched. The chain's CDR3 is CASSTKGQGRYEQYF. CDR3 nucleotides: TGTGCCAGTAGTACCAAGGGACAGGGGAGGTACGAGCAGTACTTC.

This chain links TRBV27 with TRBJ2-5, with D possibly being TRBD2 (6 bases). The germline V gene has CDR1 MNHEY and CDR2 SMNVEV (reference sequence). The V and J ends lost 8 bases and 1 base respectively, with 11 bases between them. The CDR3 runs to 13 residues. The DNA for the CDR3 is TGTGCCAGCTCCGGGGGACTCCAAGAGACCCAGTACTTC. It translates to CASSGGLQETQYF.

The gene calls are TRBV9 and TRBJ2-1, with D possibly being TRBD1 (5 bases). The ends were cut back, 3 bases at V and 7 bases at J, with 14 bases in the middle. This CDR3 region has 14 residues. Germline CDR1 and CDR2: SGDLS and YYNGEE. The CDR3 DNA sequence: TGTGCCAGCAGCGCAGACAGCAAGAGGAATGAGCAGTTCTTC. Translating gives CASSADSKRNEQFF.

This chain connects TRBV4-1 to TRBJ1-2; no definite D call. This CDR3 comprises 15 residues. CDR1 is MGHRA, CDR2 YSYEKL, per germline. Trimming removed 1 base at V and 3 bases at J, with 12 bases between. The CDR3, as DNA: TGCGCCAGCAGCCAAGGCTGGGGAGACTACTATGGCTACACCTTC. Translated: CASSQGWGDYYGYTF.

V gene TRBV11-2 combines with J gene TRBJ1-1; D gene ambiguous. Germline CDR1 and CDR2: SGHAT and FQNNGV. The CDR3 runs to 13 residues. The V end was cut by 0 bases, the J end by 6 bases, with 8 bases between. The CDR3 protein is CASSLDEHSEAFF. The CDR3 DNA is TGTGCCAGCAGCTTAGATGAGCACTCTGAAGCTTTCTTT.

The V and J genes are TRBV5-1 and TRBJ2-1; no definite D call. With 0 bases removed from V and 9 bases from J, the gap between germline ends came to 13 bases. CDR3 length: 14 amino acids. Per the germline V gene, CDR1 is SGHRS and CDR2 is YFSETQ. CDR3 sequence reads: CASSLGRPGGEQFF. The CDR3 DNA reads as TGCGCCAGCAGCTTGGGGCGGCCGGGTGGTGAGCAGTTCTTC.

CDR3 residues: CASSLGLRIPQETQYF. CDR3 coding DNA: TGTGCCAGCAGCTTAGGGTTGAGAATCCCACAAGAGACCCAGTACTTC. The chain couples TRBV7-8 to TRBJ2-5, with D uncertain. Per germline, CDR1 SGHVS and CDR2 FQNEAQ. The CDR3 is 16 amino acids. Trimming pared 1 base from V and 2 bases from J, leaving 14 bases between. Based on the CDR3 plus reference TRBV7-8 and TRBJ2-5, the full variable domain is GAGVSQSPRYKVAKRGQDVALRCDPISGHVSLFWYQQALGQGPEFLTYFQNEAQLDKSGLPSDRFFAERPEGSVSTLKIQRTQQEDSAVYLCASSLGLRIPQETQYFGPGTRLLVL.

This clone appeared a few times. The chain has TRBV9 and TRBJ1-4; D unresolved. In germline, CDR1 is SGDLS, CDR2 YYNGEE. V gave up 3 bases and J gave up 7 bases, with 16 bases separating them. This CDR3 is built from 15 residues. The CDR3 nucleotides are TGTGCCAGCAGCGCCCTTCCAGGCTCACCTGAAAAACTGTTTTTT. This encodes CASSALPGSPEKLFF.

The V and J genes are TRBV2 and TRBJ1-2; no definite D call. Germline V gives CDR1 SNHLY, CDR2 FYNNEI. This CDR3 has 11 residues. V was pared by 4 bases and J by 3 bases, with 3 bases between. CDR3 amino acids: CASSVDYGYTF. CDR3 nucleotides: TGTGCCAGCAGTGTAGACTATGGCTACACCTTC.

The chain is built from TRBV2 and TRBJ2-1; 12 bases are a match to TRBD2. The CDR3 runs 15 residues. The junction had 9 bases not matched to a gene; V was cut back by 9 bases and J by 6 bases. Germline-derived CDR1 and CDR2 are SNHLY and FYNNEI. CDR3 sequence: CASSPMGLAGNEQFF. CDR3 bases: TGTGCCAGTAGTCCGATGGGACTAGCGGGCAATGAGCAGTTCTTC.

The CDR3 region has the DNA TGTGCCAGCAGTGAAAGGCTAGCGGGAGGGGTTAGCACAGATACGCAGTATTTT. Residues: CASSERLAGGVSTDTQYF. The chain links TRBV6-1 to TRBJ2-3, with 12 bases matching TRBD2. Germline CDR1 reads MNHNS; CDR2 reads SASEGT. The CDR3 runs to 18 residues. V lost 2 bases and J lost 0; bases outside the gene matches: 6.

V gene TRBV6-5 combines with J gene TRBJ1-5; D unresolved. CDR1 and CDR2 from the germline V gene are MNHEY and SVGAGI. The CDR3 contains 15 residues. V dropped 6 bases and J dropped 2 bases, with 14 bases sitting between them. CDR3 sequence: CASSPDPRGNQPQHF. The CDR3, as DNA: TGTGCCAGCAGCCCGGACCCGCGGGGCAATCAGCCCCAGCATTTT.

V usage is TRBV5-4 and J usage is TRBJ2-1, with TRBD2 matching 9 bases. The trim removed 0 bases at V and 5 bases at J, leaving 3 bases unmatched. Germline V gene sequence: CDR1 SGHNT, CDR2 YYREEE (reference sequence). The CDR3 length is 15 residues. CDR3 loop: CASSLALAGHNEQFF. In DNA form, the CDR3 reads TGTGCCAGCAGCTTGGCGCTAGCGGGACACAATGAGCAGTTCTTC.

The table lists this clone with a few counts. The genes are TRBV29-1 and TRBJ2-5; 8 bases are shared with TRBD2. CDR1 and CDR2 from the germline V gene are SQVTM and ANQGSEA. After removal of 6 bases from V and 4 bases from J, the junction contained 7 bases not matched to a gene. The CDR3 spans 13 residues. The chain's CDR3 is CSVRGRLVETQYF. The CDR3 DNA reads TGCAGCGTACGCGGGAGGTTGGTAGAGACCCAGTACTTC.

This clone was seen a single time. The chain uses TRBV20-1 and TRBJ2-7; D gene unclear. V dropped 4 bases and J dropped 3 bases, with 7 bases sitting between them. Germline assignment: CDR1 DFQATT and CDR2 SNEGSKA (reference sequence). The CDR3 has 11 amino acids. CDR3 residues: CSATTYYEQYF. The CDR3 DNA sequence: TGCAGTGCTACGACTTACTACGAGCAGTACTTC.

V and J are TRBV2 and TRBJ2-7; D uncertain. Trimming took 4 bases from V and 6 from J, leaving 7 bases between them. The germline gives CDR1 SNHLY, CDR2 FYNNEI. This CDR3 spans 11 amino acids. The CDR3, as DNA: TGTGCCAGCAGTGTAACTGGCGAGCAGTACTTC. Protein: CASSVTGEQYF.

This clone has just a few counts. The sample holds other DNA sequences that translate to the same CDR3. The chain uses TRBV29-1 and TRBJ2-5; 8 bases fit TRBD1. The CDR3 loop spans 12 amino acids. Germline CDR1 SQVTM, CDR2 ANQGSEA. V lost 5 bases and J lost 4; bases outside the gene matches: 3. CDR3 sequence reads: CSVQGAGETQYF. The CDR3 DNA follows: TGCAGCGTTCAGGGGGCTGGAGAGACCCAGTACTTC.